This is a list of T cell receptor beta chains from one sample in a study of cytomegalovirus exposure and HLA in healthy donors. Using immunoSEQ multiplex PCR, the repertoire was profiled, and TCRdb retains in-frame clones only, with some absent. The sample shows tens of thousands of clones, 80% of them seen only once. The sequenced sample consisted of PBMCs. The receptors shown here come from a male donor in good health and CMV-seronegative. CDR3s include the opening cysteine and the closing phenylalanine or tryptophan. D genes are given only for firm matches. Only some rows state a clone size, as once, few, many or a class for expanded clones.

D gene	clone size	J gene	V gene	CDR3 protein	CDR3 DNA
NA	NA	TRBJ2-1	TRBV19	CASSRLHISGFKEQFF	TGTGCCAGTAGTAGGCTTCATATATCCGGGTTCAAGGAGCAGTTCTTC
NA	NA	TRBJ2-6	TRBV6-1	CASSEGSSGANVLTF	TGTGCCAGCAGTGAGGGCAGCTCTGGGGCCAACGTCCTGACTTTC
NA	NA	TRBJ1-6	TRBV2	CASRGQTLNSPLHF	TGTGCCAGCAGAGGACAGACGCTTAATTCACCCCTCCACTTT
TRBD1	NA	TRBJ1-1	TRBV6-1	CASSEARQGFEAFF	TGTGCCAGCAGTGAAGCGAGACAGGGCTTTGAAGCTTTCTTT
NA	NA	TRBJ1-1	TRBV28	CASSKQVLLDTEAFF	TGTGCCAGCAGTAAGCAGGTCTTACTTGACACTGAAGCTTTCTTT
TRBD2	NA	TRBJ2-3	TRBV5-4	CASSDPSGGAGDTQYF	TGTGCCAGCAGCGACCCTAGCGGGGGGGCCGGAGATACGCAGTATTTT
TRBD1	NA	TRBJ1-2	TRBV15	CATSKTQGEDGYTF	TGTGCCACCAGCAAGACACAGGGGGAAGATGGCTACACCTTC
NA	NA	TRBJ2-1	TRBV13	CASSLGGQAPYNEQFF	TGTGCCAGCAGCTTAGGGGGGCAGGCCCCCTACAATGAGCAGTTCTTC
NA	NA	TRBJ1-1	TRBV5-1	CASRTDPNTEAFF	TGCGCCAGCAGGACAGACCCTAACACTGAAGCTTTCTTT
NA	NA	TRBJ2-3	TRBV4-3	CASSQEQGLTQYF	TGCGCCAGCAGCCAAGAACAGGGACTAACGCAGTATTTT
TRBD2	NA	TRBJ2-5	TRBV9	CASSVGLAGVLETQYF	TGTGCCAGCAGCGTAGGTCTAGCGGGAGTTTTGGAGACCCAGTACTTC
NA	once	TRBJ2-1	TRBV5-1	CASSLEPGVNEQFF	TGCGCCAGCAGCTTGGAGCCCGGGGTCAATGAGCAGTTCTTC
NA	NA	TRBJ1-1	TRBV27	CASSAGQGDSEAFF	TGTGCCAGCAGTGCGGGGCAGGGCGATTCTGAAGCTTTCTTT
NA	NA	TRBJ2-7	TRBV4-1	CASSPRETGSSYEQYF	TGCGCCAGCAGCCCCCGTGAAACAGGTAGCTCCTACGAGCAGTACTTC
TRBD1	NA	TRBJ1-2	TRBV19	CASSVRQGAYGYTF	TGTGCCAGTAGTGTACGACAGGGGGCATATGGCTACACCTTC
NA	NA	TRBJ2-7	TRBV30	CAWRQEFSYEQYF	TGTGCCTGGAGACAGGAGTTCTCCTACGAGCAGTACTTC
NA	NA	TRBJ2-1	TRBV25-1	CASKDESSYNEQFF	TGTGCCAGCAAAGATGAGAGCTCCTACAATGAGCAGTTCTTC
TRBD2	NA	TRBJ2-2	TRBV29-1	CSVALSGNLAGELFF	TGCAGCGTCGCCCTCAGCGGGAATTTGGCCGGGGAGCTGTTTTTT
TRBD1	NA	TRBJ1-4	TRBV11-2	CASSPTRTGNEKLFF	TGTGCCAGCAGCCCGACGCGGACAGGCAATGAAAAACTGTTTTTT
TRBD1	NA	TRBJ1-6	TRBV18	CASSPTTGNNSPLHF	TGTGCCAGCTCACCAACGACAGGGAATAATTCACCCCTCCACTTT
TRBD2	once	TRBJ2-5	TRBV5-6	CASSFTSGQETQYF	TGTGCCAGCAGCTTTACTAGCGGTCAAGAGACCCAGTACTTC
TRBD1	NA	TRBJ1-5	TRBV10-3	CAISARQGGDNQPQHF	TGTGCCATCAGTGCGCGACAGGGGGGAGACAATCAGCCCCAGCATTTT
NA	once	TRBJ2-7	TRBV2	CASSEVGFQGYEQYF	TGTGCCAGCAGTGAGGTTGGATTTCAGGGCTACGAGCAGTACTTC
NA	NA	TRBJ1-4	TRBV9	CASSAADIFNEKLFF	TGTGCCAGCAGCGCCGCAGATATCTTTAATGAAAAACTGTTTTTT
TRBD1	NA	TRBJ1-1	TRBV19	CASSMQGGPLNTEAFF	TGTGCCAGTAGTATGCAGGGGGGACCCTTGAACACTGAAGCTTTCTTT
NA	NA	TRBJ1-1	TRBV5-1	CASASTGNTEAFF	TGCGCCAGCGCCTCCACGGGGAACACTGAAGCTTTCTTT
NA	NA	TRBJ1-4	TRBV28	CASSFDRKLFF	TGTGCCAGCAGTTTCGACAGGAAACTGTTTTTT
NA	few	TRBJ1-1	TRBV6-5	CASSYRGRGNEAFF	TGTGCCAGCAGTTACCGAGGGAGGGGAAATGAAGCTTTCTTT
TRBD1	NA	TRBJ1-2	TRBV30	CAWTGAGTANYGYTF	TGTGCCTGGACCGGAGCCGGGACAGCTAACTATGGCTACACCTTC
NA	NA	TRBJ2-5	TRBV5-1	CASREQEETQYF	TGCGCCAGCAGAGAGCAGGAAGAGACCCAGTACTTC
NA	NA	TRBJ2-7	TRBV30	CAWSSSGVSEQYF	TGTGCCTGGAGCTCTTCGGGGGTATCCGAGCAGTACTTC
TRBD2	once	TRBJ2-7	TRBV7-9	CASSLFGGGNYEQYF	TGTGCCAGCAGCTTATTTGGCGGGGGGAATTACGAGCAGTACTTC
TRBD1	once	TRBJ2-3	TRBV30	CAWSVQGASVIADTQYF	TGTGCCTGGAGTGTCCAGGGGGCTAGTGTTATAGCAGATACGCAGTATTTT
TRBD2	NA	TRBJ2-1	TRBV28	CASRPGLAGNEQFF	TGTGCCAGCAGACCGGGACTAGCAGGGAATGAGCAGTTCTTC
NA	NA	TRBJ1-1	TRBV5-1	CASSFEGSAMNTEAFF	TGCGCCAGCAGCTTTGAGGGTTCAGCTATGAACACTGAAGCTTTCTTT
TRBD1	NA	TRBJ1-4	TRBV7-9	CASSPDRVVEKLFF	TGTGCCAGCAGCCCGGACAGGGTGGTTGAAAAACTGTTTTTT
NA	NA	TRBJ2-7	TRBV10-1	CASSESHRGNSYEQYF	TGCGCCAGCAGTGAGTCCCATAGGGGCAACTCCTACGAGCAGTACTTC
NA	NA	TRBJ1-1	TRBV5-4	CASSFAGNTEAFF	TGTGCCAGCAGCTTCGCGGGCAACACTGAAGCTTTCTTT
NA	NA	TRBJ2-5	TRBV7-8	CASSLAWGPQETQYF	TGTGCCAGCAGCTTAGCGTGGGGCCCCCAAGAGACCCAGTACTTC
NA	NA	TRBJ2-7	TRBV10-3	CAISERGYEQYF	TGTGCCATCAGTGAGCGGGGCTACGAGCAGTACTTC
NA	NA	TRBJ2-3	TRBV6-6	CASRTSTGGGDTQYF	TGTGCCAGCAGAACATCGACAGGTGGGGGAGATACGCAGTATTTT
NA	NA	TRBJ2-5	TRBV30	CAWSVTGYGGQYF	TGTGCCTGGAGTGTAACAGGGTATGGAGGACAGTACTTC
TRBD2	NA	TRBJ2-7	TRBV30	CAWSSRRTSGGPAGYF	TGTGCCTGGAGTTCTAGACGGACTAGCGGGGGCCCGGCGGGGTACTTC
NA	NA	TRBJ2-3	TRBV6-4	CASSDSGGGGTDTQYF	TGTGCCAGCAGTGACTCTGGAGGGGGGGGCACAGATACGCAGTATTTT
TRBD1	NA	TRBJ1-6	TRBV6-5	CASSFRQGNSPLHF	TGTGCCAGCAGTTTCCGACAGGGAAATTCACCCCTCCACTTT
NA	NA	TRBJ1-2	TRBV7-3	CASSLDSQSYGYTF	TGTGCCAGCAGCTTAGACAGCCAGAGCTATGGCTACACCTTC
NA	NA	TRBJ2-7	TRBV11-2	CASSPTDSMSSYEQYF	TGTGCCAGCAGCCCCACGGACAGCATGAGCTCCTACGAGCAGTACTTC
NA	NA	TRBJ2-6	TRBV23-1	CASSQPEGRLGRLSGANVLTF	TGCGCCAGCAGTCAACCCGAAGGTCGGTTGGGGAGGCTCTCTGGGGCCAACGTCCTGACTTTC
TRBD1	NA	TRBJ1-2	TRBV20-1	CSAGDRTGYTF	TGCAGTGCTGGGGACAGAACGGGCTACACCTTC
TRBD1	NA	TRBJ2-7	TRBV4-1	CASSHTGTGVSEQYF	TGCGCCAGCAGCCACACCGGGACAGGGGTTTCCGAGCAGTACTTC
TRBD1	once	TRBJ1-4	TRBV7-8	CASSFLRDRVGKLFF	TGTGCCAGCAGCTTCCTCCGGGACAGGGTGGGAAAACTGTTTTTT
NA	few	TRBJ2-5	TRBV28	CASRDGLMEETQYF	TGTGCCAGCAGGGACGGACTTATGGAAGAGACCCAGTACTTC